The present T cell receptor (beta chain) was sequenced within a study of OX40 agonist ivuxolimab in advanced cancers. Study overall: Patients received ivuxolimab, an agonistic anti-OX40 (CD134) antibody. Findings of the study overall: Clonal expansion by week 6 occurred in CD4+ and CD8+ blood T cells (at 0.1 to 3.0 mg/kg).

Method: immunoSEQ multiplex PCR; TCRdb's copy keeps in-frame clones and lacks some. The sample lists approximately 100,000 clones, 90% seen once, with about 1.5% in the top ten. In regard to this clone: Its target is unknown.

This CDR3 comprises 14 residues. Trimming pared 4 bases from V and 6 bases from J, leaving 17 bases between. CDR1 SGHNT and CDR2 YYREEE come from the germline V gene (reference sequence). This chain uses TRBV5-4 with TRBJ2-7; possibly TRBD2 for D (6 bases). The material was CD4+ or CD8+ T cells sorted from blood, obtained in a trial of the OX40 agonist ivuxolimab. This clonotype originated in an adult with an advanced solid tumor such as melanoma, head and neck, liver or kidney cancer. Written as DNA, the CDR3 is TGTGCCAGCAGCCGTGGACTCGATAGCGGCGAGCAGTACTTC. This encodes CASSRGLDSGEQYF.